This T cell receptor (beta chain) was obtained from a study of CXCR3-negative and CXCR3-positive naive CD8 T cells. UMI labels and 5' RACE were used to prepare the TRB cDNA libraries. TCRdb re-called the 5' RACE reads; every CDR3 protein appears as one record, without DNA. Its table lists 100,000 to 150,000 distinct CDR3 sequences. This CDR3 region has 13 residues. CDR1 MDHEN and CDR2 SYDVKM come from the germline V gene. The TCR sequence derives from a human donor in good health. Some clones in this sample may be carry-over from other donors' samples. The chain carries TRBV28 and TRBJ2-5. Sequenced material: naive CXCR3- CD8+ T cells from blood. Described subset: CD45RO-CCR7+CD27+CD95- naive CD8+ T cells lacking CXCR3 (TNR3-). This CDR3 is CASSLPMAETQYF.